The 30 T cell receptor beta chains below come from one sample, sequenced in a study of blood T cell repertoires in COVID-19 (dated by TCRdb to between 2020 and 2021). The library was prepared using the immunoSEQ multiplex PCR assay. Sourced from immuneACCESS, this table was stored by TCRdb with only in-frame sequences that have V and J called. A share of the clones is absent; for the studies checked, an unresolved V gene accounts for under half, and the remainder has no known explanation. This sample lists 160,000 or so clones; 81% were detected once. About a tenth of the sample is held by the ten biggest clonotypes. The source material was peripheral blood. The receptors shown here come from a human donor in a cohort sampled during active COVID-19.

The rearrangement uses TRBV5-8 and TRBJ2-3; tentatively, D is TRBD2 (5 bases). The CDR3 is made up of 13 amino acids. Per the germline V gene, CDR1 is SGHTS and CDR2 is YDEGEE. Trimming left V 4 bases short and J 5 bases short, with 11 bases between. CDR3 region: CASSRARGDTQYF. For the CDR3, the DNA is TGTGCCAGCAGCCGCGCACGGGGAGATACGCAGTATTTT. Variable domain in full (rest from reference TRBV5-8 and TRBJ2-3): EAGVTQSPTHLIKTRGQQATLRCSPISGHTSVYWYQQALGLGLQFLLWYDEGEERNRGNFPPRFSGRQFPNYSSELNVNALELEDSALYLCASSRARGDTQYFGPGTRLTVL.

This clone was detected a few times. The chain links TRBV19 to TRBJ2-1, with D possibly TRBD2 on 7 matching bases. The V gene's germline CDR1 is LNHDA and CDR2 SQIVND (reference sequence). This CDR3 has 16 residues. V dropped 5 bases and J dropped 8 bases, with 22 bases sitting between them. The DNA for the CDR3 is TGTGCCAGTAGTCCGCAGGGGCGGGGGCGAGGGTATGAGCAGTTCTTC. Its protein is CASSPQGRGRGYEQFF. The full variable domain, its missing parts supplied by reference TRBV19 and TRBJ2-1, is DGGITQSPKYLFRKEGQNVTLSCEQNLNHDAMYWYRQDPGQGLRLIYYSQIVNDFQKGDIAEGYSVSREKKESFPLTVTSAQKNPTAFYLCASSPQGRGRGYEQFFGPGTRLTVL.

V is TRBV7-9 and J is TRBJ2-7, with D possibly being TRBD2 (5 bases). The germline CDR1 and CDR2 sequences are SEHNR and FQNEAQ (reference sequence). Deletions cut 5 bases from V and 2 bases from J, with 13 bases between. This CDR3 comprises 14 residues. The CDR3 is CASSADFWAYEQYF. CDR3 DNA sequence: TGTGCCAGCAGCGCGGACTTTTGGGCCTACGAGCAGTACTTC.

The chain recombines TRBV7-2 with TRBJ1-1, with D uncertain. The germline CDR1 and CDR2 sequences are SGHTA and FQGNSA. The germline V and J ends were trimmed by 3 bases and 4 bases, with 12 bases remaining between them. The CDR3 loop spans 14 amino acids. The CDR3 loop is CASSFGEVFTEAFF. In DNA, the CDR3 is TGTGCCAGCAGCTTTGGAGAAGTGTTCACTGAAGCTTTCTTT.

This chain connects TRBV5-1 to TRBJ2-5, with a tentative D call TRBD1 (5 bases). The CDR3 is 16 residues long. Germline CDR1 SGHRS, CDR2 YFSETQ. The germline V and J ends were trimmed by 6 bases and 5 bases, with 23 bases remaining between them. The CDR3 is CASTPSLGQMGETQYF. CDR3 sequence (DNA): TGCGCCAGCACCCCTTCCCTCGGACAAATGGGGGAGACCCAGTACTTC.

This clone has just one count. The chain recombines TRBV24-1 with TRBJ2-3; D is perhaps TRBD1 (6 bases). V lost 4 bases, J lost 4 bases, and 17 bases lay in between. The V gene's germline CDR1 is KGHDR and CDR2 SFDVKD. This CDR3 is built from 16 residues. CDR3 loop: CATSDPDRLRADTQYF. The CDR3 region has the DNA TGTGCCACCAGTGACCCAGACAGGTTAAGGGCAGATACGCAGTATTTT.

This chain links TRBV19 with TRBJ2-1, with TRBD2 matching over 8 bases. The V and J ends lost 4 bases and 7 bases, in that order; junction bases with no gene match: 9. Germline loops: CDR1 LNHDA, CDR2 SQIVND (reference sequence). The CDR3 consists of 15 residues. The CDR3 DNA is TGTGCCAGTAGTACTGGGACTAGTCGGGTAAATGAGCAGTTCTTC. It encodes CASSTGTSRVNEQFF.

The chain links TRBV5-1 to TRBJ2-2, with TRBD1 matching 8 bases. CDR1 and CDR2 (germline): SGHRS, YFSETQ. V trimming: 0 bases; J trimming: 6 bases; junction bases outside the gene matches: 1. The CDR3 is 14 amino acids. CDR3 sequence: CASSLEQGAGELFF. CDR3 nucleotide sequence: TGCGCCAGCAGCTTGGAACAGGGGGCCGGGGAGCTGTTTTTT.

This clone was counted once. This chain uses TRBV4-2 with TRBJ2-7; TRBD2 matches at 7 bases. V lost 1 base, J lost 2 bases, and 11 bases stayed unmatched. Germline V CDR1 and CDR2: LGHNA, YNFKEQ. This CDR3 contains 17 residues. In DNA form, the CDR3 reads TGTGCCAGCAGCCAAGTTACCTCATCCGGGACTACCTACGAGCAGTACTTC. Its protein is CASSQVTSSGTTYEQYF.

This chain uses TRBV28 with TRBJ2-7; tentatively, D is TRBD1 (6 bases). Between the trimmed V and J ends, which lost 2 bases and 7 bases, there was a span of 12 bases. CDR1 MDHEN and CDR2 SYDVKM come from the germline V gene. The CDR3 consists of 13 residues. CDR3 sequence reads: CASSLQGWGEQYF. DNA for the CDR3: TGTGCCAGCAGTTTACAGGGGTGGGGGGAGCAGTACTTC.

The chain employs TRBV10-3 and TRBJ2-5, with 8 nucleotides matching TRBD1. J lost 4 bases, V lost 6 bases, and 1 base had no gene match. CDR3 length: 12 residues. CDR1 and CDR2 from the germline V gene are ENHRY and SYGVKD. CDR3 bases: TGTGCCATCAGAGGACAGGGAGAGACCCAGTACTTC. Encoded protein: CAIRGQGETQYF.

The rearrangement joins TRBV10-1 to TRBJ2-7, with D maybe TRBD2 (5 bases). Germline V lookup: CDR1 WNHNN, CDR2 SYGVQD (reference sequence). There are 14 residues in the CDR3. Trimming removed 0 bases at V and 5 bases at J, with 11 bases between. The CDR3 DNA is TGCGCCAGCAGTGAGTCGATAGGACTGAACGAGCAGTACTTC. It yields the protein CASSESIGLNEQYF.

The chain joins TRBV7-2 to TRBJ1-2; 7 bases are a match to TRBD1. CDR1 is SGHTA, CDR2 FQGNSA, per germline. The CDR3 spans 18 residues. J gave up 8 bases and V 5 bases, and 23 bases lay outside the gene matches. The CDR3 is CASSPDRDLSYHGGGYTF. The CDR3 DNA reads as TGTGCCAGCAGCCCAGACAGGGACCTATCCTACCACGGGGGAGGCTACACCTTC.

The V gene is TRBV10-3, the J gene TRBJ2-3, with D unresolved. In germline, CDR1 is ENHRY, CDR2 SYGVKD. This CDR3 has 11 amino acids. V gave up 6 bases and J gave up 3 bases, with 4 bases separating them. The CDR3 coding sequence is TGTGCCATCAGCATTACAGATACGCAGTATTTT. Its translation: CAISITDTQYF.

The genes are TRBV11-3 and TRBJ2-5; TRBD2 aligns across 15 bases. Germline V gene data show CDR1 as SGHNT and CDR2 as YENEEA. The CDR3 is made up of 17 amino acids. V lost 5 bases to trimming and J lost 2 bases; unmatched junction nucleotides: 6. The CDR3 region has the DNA TGTGCCAGCAGCGCGGGACTAGCGGGAGGCGTACAAGAGACCCAGTACTTC. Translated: CASSAGLAGGVQETQYF.

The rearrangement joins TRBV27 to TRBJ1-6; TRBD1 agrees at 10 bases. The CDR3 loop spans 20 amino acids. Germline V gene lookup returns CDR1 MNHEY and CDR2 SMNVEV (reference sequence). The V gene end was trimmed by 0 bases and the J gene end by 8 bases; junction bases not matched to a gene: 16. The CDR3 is CASSLSATGGRSIQDSPLHF. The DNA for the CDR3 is TGTGCCAGCAGTTTATCCGCGACAGGGGGCAGATCGATACAAGATTCACCCCTCCACTTT.

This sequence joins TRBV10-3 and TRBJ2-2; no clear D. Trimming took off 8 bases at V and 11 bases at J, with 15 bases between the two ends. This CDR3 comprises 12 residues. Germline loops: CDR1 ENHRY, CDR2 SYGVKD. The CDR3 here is CAISSPGYELFF. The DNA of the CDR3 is TGTGCCATCTCGTCCCCAGGTTACGAGCTGTTTTTT.

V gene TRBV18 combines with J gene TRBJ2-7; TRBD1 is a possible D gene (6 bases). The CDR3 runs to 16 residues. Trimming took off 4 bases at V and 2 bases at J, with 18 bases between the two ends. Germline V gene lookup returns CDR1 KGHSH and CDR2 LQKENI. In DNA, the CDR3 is TGTGCCAGCTCACTAGACAGGCGCCTAACGGCCTACGAGCAGTACTTC. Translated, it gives CASSLDRRLTAYEQYF.

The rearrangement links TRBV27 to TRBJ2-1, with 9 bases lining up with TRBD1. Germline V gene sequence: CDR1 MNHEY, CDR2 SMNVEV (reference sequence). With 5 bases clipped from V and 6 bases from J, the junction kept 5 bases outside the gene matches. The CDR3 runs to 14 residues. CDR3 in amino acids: CASSDRGIFNEQFF. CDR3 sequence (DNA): TGTGCCAGCAGTGACAGGGGGATTTTCAATGAGCAGTTCTTC.

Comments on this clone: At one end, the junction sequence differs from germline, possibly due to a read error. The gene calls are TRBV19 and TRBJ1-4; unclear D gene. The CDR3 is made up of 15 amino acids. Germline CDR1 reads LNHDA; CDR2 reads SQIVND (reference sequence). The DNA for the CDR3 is TGTGCCAGTAGTTTAGACACTGCAACTAATGAAAAACTGTTTTTT. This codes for CASSLDTATNEKLFF.

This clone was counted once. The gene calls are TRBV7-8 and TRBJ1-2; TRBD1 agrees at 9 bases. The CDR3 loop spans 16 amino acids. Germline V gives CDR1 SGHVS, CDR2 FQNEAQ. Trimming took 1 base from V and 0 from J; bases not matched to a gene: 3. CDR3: CASSLGTGEPNYGYTF. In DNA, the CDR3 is TGTGCCAGCAGCTTAGGGACAGGGGAACCTAACTATGGCTACACCTTC.

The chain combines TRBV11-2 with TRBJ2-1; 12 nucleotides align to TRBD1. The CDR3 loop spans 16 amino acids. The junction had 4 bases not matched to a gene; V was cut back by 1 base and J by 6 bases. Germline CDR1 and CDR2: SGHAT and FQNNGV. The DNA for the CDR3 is TGTGCCAGCAGCTTAGCTCGGGACAGGGGGCCCAATGAGCAGTTCTTC. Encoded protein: CASSLARDRGPNEQFF.

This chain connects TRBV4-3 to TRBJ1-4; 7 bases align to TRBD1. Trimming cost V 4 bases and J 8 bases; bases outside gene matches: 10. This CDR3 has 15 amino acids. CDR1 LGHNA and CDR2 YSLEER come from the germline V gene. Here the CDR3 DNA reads TGCGCCAGCAGCCTAAGGGGAACAGGGGTCGAAAAACTGTTTTTT. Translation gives CASSLRGTGVEKLFF.

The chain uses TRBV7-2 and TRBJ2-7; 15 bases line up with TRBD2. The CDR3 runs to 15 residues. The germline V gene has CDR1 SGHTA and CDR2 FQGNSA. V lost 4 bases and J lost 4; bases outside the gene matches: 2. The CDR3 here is CASSYGTSGGYEQYF. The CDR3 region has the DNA TGTGCCAGCAGCTACGGGACTAGCGGGGGGTACGAGCAGTACTTC.

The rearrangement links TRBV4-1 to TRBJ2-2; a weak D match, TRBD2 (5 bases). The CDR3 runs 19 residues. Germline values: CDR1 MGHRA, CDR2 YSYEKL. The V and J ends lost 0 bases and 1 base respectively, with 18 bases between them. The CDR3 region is CASSQEARRGLKNTGELFF. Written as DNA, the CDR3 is TGCGCCAGCAGCCAAGAGGCCCGACGCGGACTCAAGAACACCGGGGAGCTGTTTTTT.

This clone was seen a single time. The CDR3 here is CASSRGQGSEQYF. The CDR3 nucleotides are TGTGCCAGCTCACGAGGACAGGGGAGTGAGCAGTACTTC. The rearrangement uses TRBV18 and TRBJ2-7; 9 bases are a match to TRBD1. In germline, CDR1 is KGHSH, CDR2 LQKENI. V dropped 4 bases and J dropped 7; count of bases not matched to a gene: 5. This CDR3 has 13 amino acids.

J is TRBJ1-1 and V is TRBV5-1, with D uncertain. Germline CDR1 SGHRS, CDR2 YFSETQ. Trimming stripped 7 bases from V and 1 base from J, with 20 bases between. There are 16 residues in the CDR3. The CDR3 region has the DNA TGCGCCAGCCTACCTATTTGGGGAGAGCAGAACACTGAAGCTTTCTTT. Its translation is CASLPIWGEQNTEAFF.

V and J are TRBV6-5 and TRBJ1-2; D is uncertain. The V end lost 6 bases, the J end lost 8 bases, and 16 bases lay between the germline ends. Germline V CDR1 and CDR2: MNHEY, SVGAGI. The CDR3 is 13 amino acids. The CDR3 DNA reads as TGTGCCAGCAGGCAAAGCGGGGTAGGAGGCTACACCTTC. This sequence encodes CASRQSGVGGYTF.

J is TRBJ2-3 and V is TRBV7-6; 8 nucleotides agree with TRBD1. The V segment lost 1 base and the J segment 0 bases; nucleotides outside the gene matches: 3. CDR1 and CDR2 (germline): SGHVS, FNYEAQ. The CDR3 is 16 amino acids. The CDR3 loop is CASSLEYRGSTDTQYF. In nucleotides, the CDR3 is TGTGCCAGCAGCTTAGAGTACAGGGGGAGCACAGATACGCAGTATTTT.

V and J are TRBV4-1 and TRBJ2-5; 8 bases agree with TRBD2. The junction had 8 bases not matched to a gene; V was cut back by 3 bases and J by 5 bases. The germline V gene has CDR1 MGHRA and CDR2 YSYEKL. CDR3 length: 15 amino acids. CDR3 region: CASSHLGGAGETQYF. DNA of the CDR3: TGCGCCAGCAGCCATCTCGGGGGGGCCGGGGAGACCCAGTACTTC.